There are many counts of the clone carrying this T cell receptor (beta chain). What it binds is unknown. Germline CDR1 reads SQVTM; CDR2 reads ANQGSEA. The CDR3 contains 12 residues. V was shortened by 3 bases and J by 4 bases, with 9 bases between the two germline ends. Amplification of TCR alpha and beta CDR3 regions from RNA used iRepertoire nested multiplex PCR. TCRdb fed the multiplex PCR reads into MiXCR, producing one record per CDR3 protein. The table includes approximately 100,000 distinct CDR3 sequences, 20% to 30% detected once. This sample stems from a study of glioma-infiltrating T cells. Study-wide points: Tissue-blood divergence was below expectation in non-neoplastic patients, above in gliomas.

The chain couples TRBV29-1 to TRBJ1-2, with D uncertain. The TCR was taken from a human donor with low-grade glioma or glioblastoma, undergoing nonglioma brain surgery, or in good health (not recorded which). The source material was glioma tissue, nonneoplastic brain tissue, or PBMCs (not recorded which). The CDR3 region is CSVEWGSYGYTF. The CDR3 DNA reads TGCAGCGTTGAGTGGGGTTCCTATGGCTACACCTTC.